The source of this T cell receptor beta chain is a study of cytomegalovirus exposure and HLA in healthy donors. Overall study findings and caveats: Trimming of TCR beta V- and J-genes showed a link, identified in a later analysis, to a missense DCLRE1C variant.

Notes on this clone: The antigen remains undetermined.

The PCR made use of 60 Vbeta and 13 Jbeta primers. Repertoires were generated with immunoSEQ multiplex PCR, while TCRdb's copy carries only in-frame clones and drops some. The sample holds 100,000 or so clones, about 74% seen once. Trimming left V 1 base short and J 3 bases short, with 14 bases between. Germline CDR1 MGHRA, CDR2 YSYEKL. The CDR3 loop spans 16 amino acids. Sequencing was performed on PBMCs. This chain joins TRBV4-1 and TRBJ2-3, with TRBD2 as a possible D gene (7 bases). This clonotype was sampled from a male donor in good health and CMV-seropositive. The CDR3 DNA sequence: TGCGCCAGCAGCCAAGGGGGGGGAGGGGGGACAGATACGCAGTATTTT. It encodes CASSQGGGGGTDTQYF.